This is a list of T cell receptor beta chains from one sample in a study of glioma-infiltrating T cells after dendritic cell vaccination. This table comes from immunoSEQ multiplex PCR, and its TCRdb copy is limited to in-frame clones, with some not included. Found here are 99,000 or so clones, 90% of them singletons; the top ten hold roughly 3%. Specimen: blood, collected after dendritic cell vaccination. The receptors here all came from a human donor with glioblastoma. Each CDR3 is given with its conserved first and last residue. The order of the fields is J gene, D gene, V gene, clone size, CDR3 protein, CDR3 DNA. The D gene is left open where the match is weak. Size is stated for part of the rows, as once, few or many counts, or as a class when the clone is expanded.

j_call: TRBJ1-1
d_call: .
v_call: TRBV5-1
clone_size: few
cdr3_aa: CASTKDSDTEAFF
cdr3_nt: TGCGCCAGCACTAAGGACTCTGACACTGAAGCTTTCTTT

j_call: TRBJ1-1
d_call: .
v_call: TRBV11-3
clone_size: .
cdr3_aa: CASSREDGEAFF
cdr3_nt: TGTGCCAGCAGCCGTGAGGATGGTGAAGCTTTCTTT

j_call: TRBJ2-1
d_call: .
v_call: TRBV30
clone_size: .
cdr3_aa: CAWRYRDLRREQFF
cdr3_nt: TGTGCCTGGAGATACAGGGACCTCAGGAGGGAGCAGTTCTTC

j_call: TRBJ2-7
d_call: TRBD2
v_call: TRBV14
clone_size: .
cdr3_aa: CASSQSGSRSGEQYF
cdr3_nt: TGTGCCAGCAGCCAAAGCGGGAGTCGGTCTGGCGAGCAGTACTTC

j_call: TRBJ1-2
d_call: .
v_call: TRBV2
clone_size: .
cdr3_aa: CASSQDSNYGYTF
cdr3_nt: TGTGCCAGCAGTCAGGACTCCAACTATGGCTACACCTTC

j_call: TRBJ1-1
d_call: TRBD1
v_call: TRBV7-2
clone_size: .
cdr3_aa: CASSLGQGNTEAFF
cdr3_nt: TGTGCCAGCAGCTTGGGACAGGGGAACACTGAAGCTTTCTTT

j_call: TRBJ2-2
d_call: TRBD1
v_call: TRBV9
clone_size: .
cdr3_aa: CASSVGGTATGELFF
cdr3_nt: TGTGCCAGCAGCGTAGGTGGGACAGCCACCGGGGAGCTGTTTTTT

j_call: TRBJ1-5
d_call: TRBD1
v_call: TRBV5-1
clone_size: .
cdr3_aa: CASSQGADQPQHF
cdr3_nt: TGCGCCAGCAGCCAGGGGGCCGATCAGCCCCAGCATTTT

j_call: TRBJ1-4
d_call: TRBD1
v_call: TRBV5-6
clone_size: .
cdr3_aa: CASSLTGEWWDEKLFF
cdr3_nt: TGTGCCAGCAGCTTGACAGGGGAGTGGTGGGATGAAAAACTGTTTTTT

j_call: TRBJ1-1
d_call: .
v_call: TRBV9
clone_size: .
cdr3_aa: CASSTGDTEAFF
cdr3_nt: TGTGCCAGCAGCACCGGGGACACTGAAGCTTTCTTT

j_call: TRBJ2-1
d_call: .
v_call: TRBV11-2
clone_size: .
cdr3_aa: CASSLSNRRRDEQFF
cdr3_nt: TGTGCCAGCAGCTTATCGAACAGGAGGAGGGATGAGCAGTTCTTC

j_call: TRBJ1-2
d_call: TRBD1
v_call: TRBV7-9
clone_size: .
cdr3_aa: CASSSDRGRSGYTF
cdr3_nt: TGTGCCAGCAGCTCAGACAGGGGAAGGAGTGGCTACACCTTC

j_call: TRBJ2-3
d_call: TRBD1
v_call: TRBV5-1
clone_size: .
cdr3_aa: CASSPGQASTDTQYF
cdr3_nt: TGCGCCAGCAGCCCGGGACAGGCTAGCACAGATACGCAGTATTTT

j_call: TRBJ2-5
d_call: TRBD2
v_call: TRBV7-9
clone_size: .
cdr3_aa: CASSLAGAGAAETQYF
cdr3_nt: TGTGCCAGCAGCTTAGCAGGAGCGGGGGCCGCAGAGACCCAGTACTTC

j_call: TRBJ1-3
d_call: .
v_call: TRBV6-1
clone_size: .
cdr3_aa: CASSEYGNTIYF
cdr3_nt: TGTGCCAGCAGTGAATATGGAAACACCATATATTTT

j_call: TRBJ2-7
d_call: .
v_call: TRBV5-8
clone_size: .
cdr3_aa: CASSLGRRSYEQYF
cdr3_nt: TGTGCCAGCAGCTTGGGGCGGCGATCCTACGAGCAGTACTTC

j_call: TRBJ2-5
d_call: TRBD1
v_call: TRBV5-4
clone_size: .
cdr3_aa: CASSLRAGGRGLGETQYF
cdr3_nt: TGTGCCAGCAGCTTGAGGGCCGGCGGCAGGGGGCTCGGGGAGACCCAGTACTTC

j_call: TRBJ1-3
d_call: .
v_call: TRBV4-1
clone_size: .
cdr3_aa: CASSQAVGTSGNTIYF
cdr3_nt: TGCGCCAGCAGCCAAGCAGTGGGGACTTCTGGAAACACCATATATTTT

j_call: TRBJ2-2
d_call: .
v_call: TRBV27
clone_size: .
cdr3_aa: CASSLLGGNTGELFF
cdr3_nt: TGTGCCAGCAGTTTATTGGGGGGGAACACCGGGGAGCTGTTTTTT

j_call: TRBJ2-1
d_call: TRBD2
v_call: TRBV5-1
clone_size: .
cdr3_aa: CASSLSAGGYNEQFF
cdr3_nt: TGCGCCAGCAGCTTGTCGGCGGGGGGATACAATGAGCAGTTCTTC

j_call: TRBJ2-3
d_call: TRBD1
v_call: TRBV6-1
clone_size: once
cdr3_aa: CASSEQGGTDTQYF
cdr3_nt: TGTGCCAGCAGTGAACAGGGGGGCACAGATACGCAGTATTTT

j_call: TRBJ1-5
d_call: .
v_call: TRBV29-1
clone_size: .
cdr3_aa: CSVADSHNQPQHF
cdr3_nt: TGCAGCGTCGCGGACAGCCACAATCAGCCCCAGCATTTT

j_call: TRBJ1-2
d_call: TRBD1
v_call: TRBV5-4
clone_size: .
cdr3_aa: CASMNRGGWGTANYGYTF
cdr3_nt: TGTGCCAGCATGAACAGGGGAGGATGGGGTACCGCTAACTATGGCTACACCTTC

j_call: TRBJ1-6
d_call: .
v_call: TRBV7-2
clone_size: .
cdr3_aa: CASSLAREGSGSPLHF
cdr3_nt: TGTGCCAGCAGCTTAGCGCGGGAGGGTTCGGGTTCCCCCCTCCACTTT

j_call: TRBJ2-2
d_call: TRBD2
v_call: TRBV5-1
clone_size: .
cdr3_aa: CASSFGSSGATGELFF
cdr3_nt: TGCGCCAGCAGCTTTGGTTCTAGCGGGGCTACCGGGGAGCTGTTTTTT

j_call: TRBJ2-7
d_call: .
v_call: TRBV25-1
clone_size: .
cdr3_aa: CASSAAGNNEQYF
cdr3_nt: TGTGCCAGCAGTGCTGCGGGAAATAACGAGCAGTACTTC

j_call: TRBJ2-5
d_call: .
v_call: TRBV14
clone_size: .
cdr3_aa: CASSQAQGHGVTQYF
cdr3_nt: TGTGCCAGCAGCCAAGCCCAGGGGCACGGGGTGACCCAGTACTTC

j_call: TRBJ2-6
d_call: .
v_call: TRBV19
clone_size: .
cdr3_aa: CASSPGQAYSGANVLTF
cdr3_nt: TGTGCCAGTAGCCCCGGCCAGGCCTACTCTGGGGCCAACGTCCTGACTTTC

j_call: TRBJ2-3
d_call: .
v_call: TRBV19
clone_size: .
cdr3_aa: CASISADTQYF
cdr3_nt: TGTGCCAGTATCAGTGCAGATACGCAGTATTTT

j_call: TRBJ2-7
d_call: TRBD1
v_call: TRBV7-9
clone_size: .
cdr3_aa: CASSLRTGYEQYF
cdr3_nt: TGTGCCAGCAGCTTACGGACAGGGTACGAGCAGTACTTC

j_call: TRBJ1-2
d_call: .
v_call: TRBV2
clone_size: once
cdr3_aa: CASSEEHYTF
cdr3_nt: TGTGCCAGCAGTGAGGAGCACTACACCTTC

j_call: TRBJ2-5
d_call: .
v_call: TRBV7-9
clone_size: .
cdr3_aa: CASSTPTPSPETQYF
cdr3_nt: TGTGCCAGCAGCACACCGACTCCCTCGCCGGAGACCCAGTACTTC

j_call: TRBJ2-3
d_call: TRBD2
v_call: TRBV2
clone_size: .
cdr3_aa: CASSESASGGIDTQYF
cdr3_nt: TGTGCCAGCAGTGAATCGGCTAGCGGGGGCATAGATACGCAGTATTTT

j_call: TRBJ1-2
d_call: .
v_call: TRBV19
clone_size: .
cdr3_aa: CASSTEGVGYTF
cdr3_nt: TGTGCCAGTAGTACCGAGGGGGTCGGCTACACCTTC

j_call: TRBJ1-5
d_call: .
v_call: TRBV9
clone_size: .
cdr3_aa: CASSVGQSNQPQHF
cdr3_nt: TGTGCCAGCAGCGTAGGTCAGAGCAATCAGCCCCAGCATTTT

j_call: TRBJ1-2
d_call: TRBD1
v_call: TRBV7-2
clone_size: .
cdr3_aa: CASRISPGQSVGGYTF
cdr3_nt: TGTGCCAGCAGAATTTCCCCGGGACAGTCTGTAGGCGGCTACACCTTC

j_call: TRBJ2-3
d_call: TRBD2
v_call: TRBV5-1
clone_size: .
cdr3_aa: CASSLAWREGDTQYF
cdr3_nt: TGCGCCAGCAGCTTGGCCTGGCGGGAGGGAGATACGCAGTATTTT

j_call: TRBJ1-2
d_call: .
v_call: TRBV30
clone_size: once
cdr3_aa: CAWNGGEGGYTF
cdr3_nt: TGTGCCTGGAACGGGGGTGAAGGTGGCTACACCTTC

j_call: TRBJ2-7
d_call: TRBD1
v_call: TRBV9
clone_size: .
cdr3_aa: CASSVGGRGNEQYF
cdr3_nt: TGTGCCAGCAGCGTAGGGGGCAGGGGGAACGAGCAGTACTTC

j_call: TRBJ1-2
d_call: .
v_call: TRBV7-2
clone_size: .
cdr3_aa: CASSLRGGGYTF
cdr3_nt: TGTGCCAGCAGCCTCAGGGGCGGGGGCTACACCTTC

j_call: TRBJ2-1
d_call: TRBD2
v_call: TRBV28
clone_size: .
cdr3_aa: CASSFSSGGKYNEQFF
cdr3_nt: TGTGCCAGCAGTTTTTCTAGCGGGGGGAAATACAATGAGCAGTTCTTC

j_call: TRBJ2-5
d_call: .
v_call: TRBV5-1
clone_size: .
cdr3_aa: CASRVGVETQYF
cdr3_nt: TGCGCCAGCAGAGTAGGGGTAGAGACCCAGTACTTC

j_call: TRBJ1-1
d_call: .
v_call: TRBV5-6
clone_size: .
cdr3_aa: CASSRQKTLTNTEAFF
cdr3_nt: TGTGCCAGCAGTCGACAGAAAACACTAACGAACACTGAAGCTTTCTTT

j_call: TRBJ2-5
d_call: .
v_call: TRBV4-1
clone_size: .
cdr3_aa: CASSQAYQETQYF
cdr3_nt: TGCGCCAGCAGCCAAGCCTACCAAGAGACCCAGTACTTC

j_call: TRBJ1-2
d_call: TRBD1
v_call: TRBV4-1
clone_size: .
cdr3_aa: CASRDGRQGYGYTF
cdr3_nt: TGCGCCAGCAGGGACGGGCGACAGGGTTATGGCTACACCTTC

j_call: TRBJ2-2
d_call: .
v_call: TRBV5-1
clone_size: .
cdr3_aa: CASSFPGDTGELFF
cdr3_nt: TGCGCCAGCAGCTTTCCAGGGGACACCGGGGAGCTGTTTTTT

j_call: TRBJ1-1
d_call: .
v_call: TRBV9
clone_size: .
cdr3_aa: CASSPGGVGTEAFF
cdr3_nt: TGTGCCAGCAGCCCGGGGGGGGTTGGTACTGAAGCTTTCTTT

j_call: TRBJ2-7
d_call: TRBD1
v_call: TRBV6-5
clone_size: .
cdr3_aa: CASSPDRVFYEQYF
cdr3_nt: TGTGCCAGCAGTCCGGACAGGGTCTTCTACGAGCAGTACTTC

j_call: TRBJ1-1
d_call: .
v_call: TRBV5-4
clone_size: .
cdr3_aa: CASSFTGIGTEAFF
cdr3_nt: TGTGCCAGCAGCTTCACAGGGATTGGGACTGAAGCTTTCTTT